This T cell receptor beta chain was found in a study of T cell repertoires in cytomegalovirus infection. Germline V gives CDR1 MNHEY, CDR2 SVGEGT. The CDR3 is 17 residues long. Trimming removed 4 bases from V and 4 bases from J; junction bases left unmatched: 8. One entry per CDR3 protein, called by TCRdb with MiXCR from the reads. The data hold approximately 500,000 distinct CDR3 sequences, with approximately 17% observed a single time. This clonotype was counted many times. V and J are TRBV6-2 or TRBV6-3 and TRBJ2-1; 12 nucleotides align to TRBD2. Sequenced material: CD8+ T cells from PBMCs. This receptor was identified in a human donor in good health (CMV status not recorded). Some clones in this sample may be carry-over from other donors' samples. CDR3 in amino acids: CASSFGLAGLKYNEQFF. The CDR3 coding sequence is TGTGCCAGCAGTTTCGGACTAGCGGGACTCAAATACAATGAGCAGTTCTTC.